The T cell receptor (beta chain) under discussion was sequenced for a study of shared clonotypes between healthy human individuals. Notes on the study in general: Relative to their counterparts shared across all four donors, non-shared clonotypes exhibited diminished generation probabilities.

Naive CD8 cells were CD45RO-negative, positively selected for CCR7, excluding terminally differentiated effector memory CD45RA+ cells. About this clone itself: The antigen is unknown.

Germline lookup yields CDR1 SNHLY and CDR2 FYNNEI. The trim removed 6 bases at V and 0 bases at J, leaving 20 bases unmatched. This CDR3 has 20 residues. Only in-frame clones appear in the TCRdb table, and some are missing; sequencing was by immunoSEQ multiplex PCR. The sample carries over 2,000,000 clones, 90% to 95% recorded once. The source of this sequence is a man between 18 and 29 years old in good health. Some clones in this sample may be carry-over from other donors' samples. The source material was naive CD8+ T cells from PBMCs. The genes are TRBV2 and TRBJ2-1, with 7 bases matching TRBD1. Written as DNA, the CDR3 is TGTGCCAGCAGGCAAACCGGGACAGTGTCCAGCCGAAGCTCCTACAATGAGCAGTTCTTC. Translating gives CASRQTGTVSSRSSYNEQFF.